The 28 T cell receptor beta chains given below trace back to one sample, sequenced in a study of cytomegalovirus exposure and HLA in healthy donors. Only in-frame clones appear in the TCRdb table, and some are missing; sequencing was by immunoSEQ multiplex PCR. The sample lists 150,000 to 200,000 clones, approximately 84% occurring once. Material for sequencing was PBMCs. These receptors were obtained from a woman between 18 and 29 years old in good health and CMV-seropositive.

V gene TRBV15 combines with J gene TRBJ2-7; tentatively, D is TRBD2 (6 bases). Germline V CDR1 and CDR2: LNHNV, YYDKDF (reference sequence). V was shortened by 8 bases and J by 3 bases, with 20 bases between the two germline ends. This CDR3 comprises 15 residues. The CDR3 here is CATSSSNGGYYEQYF. The CDR3 DNA sequence: TGTGCCACCTCGAGTTCTAACGGGGGATACTACGAGCAGTACTTC.

The V call is TRBV7-2, the J call TRBJ1-6; no firm D call. Germline V lookup: CDR1 SGHTA, CDR2 FQGNSA. Deletions cut 4 bases from V and 11 bases from J, with 6 bases between. This CDR3 has 11 amino acids. CDR3: CASSSFTPLHF. CDR3 coding DNA: TGTGCCAGCAGCTCTTTTACACCCCTCCACTTT.

This chain connects TRBV7-8 to TRBJ1-4; D gene uncertain. CDR1 SGHVS and CDR2 FQNEAQ come from the germline V gene. The CDR3 loop spans 14 amino acids. The V and J ends lost 5 bases and 8 bases respectively, with 15 bases between them. The CDR3 protein is CASSAHMLREKLFF. In DNA, the CDR3 is TGTGCCAGCAGCGCCCACATGCTCAGGGAAAAACTGTTTTTT. Combining the CDR3 with reference TRBV7-8 and TRBJ1-4 gives the whole variable domain GAGVSQSPRYKVAKRGQDVALRCDPISGHVSLFWYQQALGQGPEFLTYFQNEAQLDKSGLPSDRFFAERPEGSVSTLKIQRTQQEDSAVYLCASSAHMLREKLFFGSGTQLSVL.

The chain employs TRBV5-1 and TRBJ2-2, with D tentatively TRBD2 (5 bases). V shed 4 bases and J shed 5 bases, with 12 bases lying between them. Germline V lookup: CDR1 SGHRS, CDR2 YFSETQ. This CDR3 has 14 residues. The CDR3 is CASSIGPGTGELFF. DNA for the CDR3: TGCGCCAGCAGCATCGGACCGGGGACCGGGGAGCTGTTTTTT.

This clone was observed once. V gene TRBV29-1 combines with J gene TRBJ2-2; 9 bases map to TRBD1. This CDR3 has 13 residues. The germline V gene has CDR1 SQVTM and CDR2 ANQGSEA. V lost 6 bases to trimming and J lost 4 bases; unmatched junction nucleotides: 3. The CDR3 spells CSVDRGGTGELFF. CDR3 in DNA: TGCAGCGTGGACAGGGGAGGCACCGGGGAGCTGTTTTTT.

This chain uses TRBV6-5 with TRBJ1-2; tentatively, D is TRBD1 (6 bases). Per germline, CDR1 MNHEY and CDR2 SVGAGI. V shed 6 bases and J shed 8 bases, with 16 bases lying between them. This CDR3 is built from 13 residues. The CDR3 is CASSGGGLSGYTF. DNA for the CDR3: TGTGCCAGCAGCGGGGGGGGCCTTTCCGGCTACACCTTC.

The chain links TRBV7-6 to TRBJ1-2; tentatively, D is TRBD1 (6 bases). Germline CDR1 is SGHVS and CDR2 is FNYEAQ. The length of the CDR3 is 13 residues. The CDR3 DNA reads TGTGGGAAGAATAGGGGGAGAAACTATGGCTACACCTTC. It yields the protein CGKNRGRNYGYTF.

The CDR3 DNA follows: TGCGCCAGCAGCTTCAGACAGAAGTATGCTGTCTACGAGCAGTACTTC. It specifies CASSFRQKYAVYEQYF. The V and J genes are TRBV5-1 and TRBJ2-7; weak D call: TRBD1 (5 bases). The CDR3 contains 16 residues. V lost 2 bases and J 3 bases, leaving 18 bases between the germline ends. The germline gives CDR1 SGHRS, CDR2 YFSETQ.

About this clone: A junction end diverges from the germline sequence, so it may reflect a read error. This rearrangement joins TRBV4-1 to TRBJ2-2; TRBD1 or TRBD2 may be the D gene (5 bases each). There are 13 residues in the CDR3. CDR1 and CDR2 from the germline V gene are MGHRA and YSYEKL. The CDR3 DNA sequence: TGCGCCGGCAGGGACCCGGGGACCGGGGAGCTGTTTTTT. Protein: CAGRDPGTGELFF.

This clone was counted only a few times. The V gene is TRBV11-3, the J gene TRBJ1-5, with no clear D. This CDR3 spans 17 amino acids. Germline loops: CDR1 SGHNT, CDR2 YENEEA. Trimming stripped 7 bases from V and 0 bases from J, with 19 bases between. CDR3 nucleotides: TGTGCCAGCACCACGCGGTCACTGGCTCTTAGCAATCAGCCCCAGCATTTT. Its translation is CASTTRSLALSNQPQHF.

This chain uses TRBV11-2 with TRBJ2-2, with 10 nucleotides matching TRBD1. V trimming: 5 bases; J trimming: 5 bases; junction bases outside the gene matches: 8. The germline V gene has CDR1 SGHAT and CDR2 FQNNGV. CDR3 length: 16 amino acids. CDR3 coding DNA: TGTGCCAGCAGCCGATTCCGGGACAGGGGAACCGGGGAGCTGTTTTTT. Amino acids: CASSRFRDRGTGELFF.

The genes are TRBV6-1 and TRBJ1-3; no clear D. V dropped 1 base and J dropped 3 bases, with 7 bases sitting between them. This CDR3 contains 14 residues. Germline CDR1 is MNHNS and CDR2 is SASEGT. CDR3 bases: TGTGCCAGCAGTGAAGGGAGCGTTGGAAACACCATATATTTT. This codes for CASSEGSVGNTIYF.

V is TRBV5-1 and J is TRBJ1-2, with 7 bases matching TRBD1. This CDR3 is 14 amino acids long. The V segment lost 4 bases and the J segment 5 bases; nucleotides outside the gene matches: 8. Germline V gene lookup returns CDR1 SGHRS and CDR2 YFSETQ. The DNA of the CDR3 is TGCGCCAGCAGCCGTACAGGGGACGGATATGGCTACACCTTC. Translated, it gives CASSRTGDGYGYTF.

This chain links TRBV6-1 with TRBJ1-6; a possible D gene is TRBD1 (5 bases). Looked up from germline, CDR1 is MNHNS and CDR2 is SASEGT. The CDR3 runs to 15 residues. V lost 6 bases to trimming and J lost 0 bases, with 9 bases between them. The CDR3 is CASRGRGSYNSPLHF. CDR3 sequence (DNA): TGTGCCAGCAGGGGAAGGGGCTCCTATAATTCACCCCTCCACTTT.

Here the CDR3 DNA reads TGTGCCAGCAGCTCCCGTGATATGACTAGCGGGAAAAACACCGGGGAGCTGTTTTTT. This encodes CASSSRDMTSGKNTGELFF. The chain has TRBV11-1 and TRBJ2-2, with 11 nucleotides matching TRBD2. The CDR3 has 19 amino acids. CDR1 is SGHAT and CDR2 is FQDESV in the germline V gene (reference sequence). V dropped 4 bases and J dropped 2; count of bases not matched to a gene: 12.

CDR3 bases: TGTGCCAGCAGCGTAGGGCCAATGGGGCAATCCCCTGAAGCTTTCTTT. Its protein product is CASSVGPMGQSPEAFF. The chain has TRBV9 and TRBJ1-1; the D gene is possibly TRBD1 (5 bases). V was shortened by 0 bases and J by 6 bases, with 18 bases between the two germline ends. CDR1 SGDLS and CDR2 YYNGEE come from the germline V gene. This CDR3 spans 16 amino acids.

The chain combines TRBV25-1 with TRBJ2-1; 11 nucleotides line up with TRBD2. The CDR3 runs 16 residues. Germline V CDR1 and CDR2: MGHDK, SYGVNS. The V segment lost 2 bases and the J segment 6 bases; nucleotides outside the gene matches: 6. The CDR3 DNA sequence: TGTGCCAGCAGTGAACCTAGCGGGGGGAAGTTCAATGAGCAGTTCTTC. Translated, it gives CASSEPSGGKFNEQFF.

The rearrangement uses TRBV4-3 and TRBJ2-7; 8 bases are shared with TRBD2. Germline CDR1 and CDR2: LGHNA and YSLEER. This CDR3 is built from 16 residues. V lost 1 base, J lost 2 bases, and 7 bases stayed unmatched. The CDR3 DNA is TGCGCCAGCAGCCAAGTGTCCAGCGGGGGTACCTACGAGCAGTACTTC. Residues: CASSQVSSGGTYEQYF.

The chain links TRBV19 to TRBJ2-1; the match to TRBD1 covers 7 bases. Unmatched junction bases numbered 2, after V lost 2 bases and J lost 4 bases. CDR1 LNHDA and CDR2 SQIVND come from the germline V gene (reference sequence). This CDR3 spans 14 amino acids. The CDR3 is CASSINRGYNEQFF. Written as DNA, the CDR3 is TGTGCCAGTAGTATAAACAGGGGTTACAATGAGCAGTTCTTC.

The chain carries TRBV19 and TRBJ1-2; D is possibly TRBD1 (5 bases). This CDR3 is built from 12 residues. V lost 8 bases, J lost 5 bases, and 12 bases lay in between. The germline gives CDR1 LNHDA, CDR2 SQIVND (reference sequence). The chain's CDR3 is CASVSDRYGYTF. In nucleotides, the CDR3 is TGTGCCAGTGTATCCGACAGATATGGCTACACCTTC.

Notes on this clone: This CDR3 is also generated by other DNA sequences in the sample. V usage is TRBV6-5 and J usage is TRBJ1-2; TRBD1 is a possible D gene (6 bases). This CDR3 has 11 residues. The germline V gene has CDR1 MNHEY and CDR2 SVGAGI. V lost 6 bases and J lost 8, with 10 bases in between. The chain's CDR3 is CASSQGGGYTF. CDR3 DNA: TGTGCCAGCAGCCAAGGGGGAGGCTACACCTTC.

This clone showed up just once. The J gene is TRBJ1-1, the V gene TRBV6-5, with a tentative D call TRBD1 (6 bases). The CDR3 is made up of 14 amino acids. V lost 6 bases and J lost 2, with 13 bases in between. The germline gives CDR1 MNHEY, CDR2 SVGAGI. CDR3 DNA sequence: TGTGCCAGCAGGGGACACCAAGATAACACTGAAGCTTTCTTT. Translated, it gives CASRGHQDNTEAFF.

The J gene is TRBJ1-2, the V gene TRBV7-9; 12 bases are a match to TRBD1. The CDR3 loop spans 15 amino acids. From germline, CDR1 is SEHNR and CDR2 FQNEAQ (reference sequence). J was trimmed by 7 bases and V by 1 base; bases with no gene match: 4. DNA of the CDR3: TGTGCCAGCAGCTTAGGGGGACAGGGGGCCCGTGGCTACACCTTC. It codes for CASSLGGQGARGYTF.

The sample holds one count of this clone. The chain uses TRBV6-6 and TRBJ2-5; TRBD1 matches at 9 bases. The CDR3 is made up of 14 amino acids. After removal of 6 bases from V and 4 bases from J, the junction contained 6 bases not matched to a gene. Germline V gene lookup returns CDR1 MNHNY and CDR2 SVGAGI (reference sequence). The DNA for the CDR3 is TGTGCCAGCAGGAGACAGGGGGGATCAGAGACCCAGTACTTC. Its translation is CASRRQGGSETQYF.

The chain employs TRBV5-1 and TRBJ2-2, with 10 bases matching TRBD1. Germline lookup yields CDR1 SGHRS and CDR2 YFSETQ. The V gene end was trimmed by 1 base and the J gene end by 6 bases; junction bases not matched to a gene: 6. The CDR3 extends over 16 amino acids. CDR3 coding DNA: TGCGCCAGCAGCTTGCAGGGACAGGGGTTTCCCGGGGAGCTGTTTTTT. This sequence encodes CASSLQGQGFPGELFF.

The rearrangement links TRBV5-6 to TRBJ2-1; perhaps TRBD2 as D (6 bases). The germline V gene has CDR1 SGHDT and CDR2 YYEEEE. The CDR3 is 15 residues long. Trimming cost V 0 bases and J 2 bases, with 9 bases left between them. CDR3 amino acids: CASSLGRGPYNEQFF. CDR3 in DNA: TGTGCCAGCAGCTTGGGGCGGGGCCCCTACAATGAGCAGTTCTTC.

The chain has TRBV12-5 and TRBJ2-7; 9 positions match TRBD1. The CDR3 has 15 amino acids. V lost 4 bases and J lost 2; bases outside the gene matches: 6. The germline gives CDR1 LGHNT, CDR2 FRNRAP. The CDR3 loop reads CASGSGQGYAYEQYF. CDR3 nucleotides: TGTGCTAGTGGTTCTGGACAGGGGTATGCCTACGAGCAGTACTTC.

The chain carries TRBV4-1 and TRBJ1-1; a possible D gene is TRBD1 (6 bases). V was shortened by 3 bases and J by 10 bases, with 18 bases between the two germline ends. CDR1 is MGHRA and CDR2 is YSYEKL in the germline V gene. The CDR3 sequence is 14 residues long. This CDR3 reads CASSHARQDPLAFF. Written as DNA, the CDR3 is TGCGCCAGCAGCCACGCTAGACAGGACCCTCTAGCTTTCTTT.